These 3 T cell receptor beta chains were sequenced from one sample in a study of post-analysis software for immune sequencing data. cDNA libraries for TCR beta contained unique molecular identifiers. TCRdb re-called the PCR reads with MiXCR, one entry per CDR3 protein. The table lists 380,000 or so distinct CDR3 sequences, roughly 38% of them singletons. Their antigens are not known. Study-wide points: TRBV segments more frequent in patients than in controls numbered roughly 5 and included TRBV5-6, TRBV5-1 and TRBV20-1.

Specimen: blood. These receptors all stem from a girl aged 5 to 17 with multiple sclerosis.

This chain joins TRBV7-9 and TRBJ2-5; D is uncertain. V lost 0 bases to trimming and J lost 1 base, with 15 bases between them. This CDR3 has 17 residues. The germline V gene has CDR1 SEHNR and CDR2 FQNEAQ (reference sequence). CDR3 nucleotide sequence: TGTGCCAGCAGCTTAGCTTCAAGAATAGCTTCCCAAGAGACCCAGTACTTC. Translating gives CASSLASRIASQETQYF.

This clonotype was counted only a few times. The rearrangement links TRBV15 to TRBJ2-3; TRBD2 matches 8 bases. V lost 1 base and J lost 2; bases outside the gene matches: 5. The CDR3 has 16 amino acids. Germline values: CDR1 LNHNV, CDR2 YYDKDF (reference sequence). In DNA, the CDR3 is TGTGCCACCAGCAGAGTTGCGGGGGGCCTCACAGATACGCAGTATTTT. Residues: CATSRVAGGLTDTQYF.

The genes are TRBV7-3 and TRBJ2-3, with 7 bases matching TRBD2. The CDR3 is 14 residues long. Trimming removed 5 bases from V and 2 bases from J; junction bases left unmatched: 4. Per germline, CDR1 SGHTA and CDR2 FQGTGA. The DNA for the CDR3 is TGTGCCAGCAGCGAAGGACTAGTCACAGATACGCAGTATTTT. Translation: CASSEGLVTDTQYF.